These T cell receptor beta chains were read from a single sample in a study of a mutant IDH1 vaccine in newly diagnosed glioma. Profiled with immunoSEQ multiplex PCR; TCRdb holds only in-frame clones, not every one. The sample holds 60,000 to 65,000 clones, 75% to 90% seen once. Their cognate antigens are unknown. This specimen was PBMCs, taken from a glioma patient whose treatment included an IDH1 peptide vaccine. All receptors come from a man aged 25-45 years with glioma. Each CDR3 is given with its conserved first and last residue. A D gene is named only where the DNA matches it firmly. Size is stated for part of the rows, as once, few or many counts, or as a class when the clone is expanded.

CDR3 | DNA | size | J | D | length | V
CASSSLGTGGWTDTQYF | TGTGCCAGCAGCTCCCTCGGAACTGGGGGATGGACAGATACGCAGTATTTT | NA | TRBJ2-3 | NA | 17 | TRBV7-6
CATSREHGNQETQYF | TGTGCCACCAGCAGAGAGCACGGCAACCAAGAGACCCAGTACTTC | NA | TRBJ2-5 | NA | 15 | TRBV15
CASRGKTDGSSYNSPLHF | TGCGCCAGCAGGGGAAAGACGGACGGCAGCTCCTATAATTCACCCCTCCACTTT | NA | TRBJ1-6 | NA | 18 | TRBV5-1
CASSIVGIKGVSSYNEQFF | TGTGCCAGTAGTATAGTAGGTATCAAGGGGGTCAGCTCCTACAATGAGCAGTTCTTC | NA | TRBJ2-1 | NA | 19 | TRBV19
CASRPVSYNSPLHF | TGTGCCAGCAGACCCGTCTCCTATAATTCACCCCTCCACTTT | NA | TRBJ1-6 | NA | 14 | TRBV27
CAWSRGTGNTIYF | TGTGCCTGGAGTAGGGGAACTGGAAACACCATATATTTT | NA | TRBJ1-3 | NA | 13 | TRBV30
CASRAREGGVTEAFF | TGTGCCAGTAGGGCCCGCGAGGGTGGGGTCACTGAAGCTTTCTTT | NA | TRBJ1-1 | NA | 15 | TRBV19
CASSFDRGNTEAFF | TGTGCCAGCAGCTTTGACAGGGGGAACACTGAAGCTTTCTTT | NA | TRBJ1-1 | TRBD1 | 14 | TRBV7-8
CAGGTPYTDTQYF | TGTGCCGGCGGGACACCCTACACAGATACGCAGTATTTT | NA | TRBJ2-3 | NA | 13 | TRBV11-2
CASSLAVLEGNYEQYF | TGTGCCAGCAGCTTGGCCGTGTTGGAGGGGAACTACGAGCAGTACTTC | NA | TRBJ2-7 | NA | 16 | TRBV5-5
CASSLFLGVWDTEAFF | TGTGCCAGCAGTTTATTCCTTGGGGTCTGGGACACTGAAGCTTTCTTT | NA | TRBJ1-1 | NA | 16 | TRBV28
CSAGDLEGTEAFF | TGCAGCGCCGGCGACTTGGAAGGCACTGAAGCTTTCTTT | few | TRBJ1-1 | NA | 13 | TRBV29-1